This paragraph reports one T cell receptor (beta chain). Antigen unknown. Produced via immunoSEQ multiplex PCR; TCRdb's table is partial and in-frame only. Of approximately 46,000 clones listed, 60% to 85% are singletons. This entry is derived from a study of memory CD4+ T cells and cytomegalovirus serostatus. Study-wide context: Healthy Belgian adult donors included fewer than 10 CMV-positive and more than 20 CMV-negative people. Study-level findings and limits: 67 of 164 known CMV-associated TCRbeta sequences appeared in CD4+ memory. Suggested: most of the CMV-linked TCR signature lies in CD4+ memory cells.

The CDR3 spans 12 residues. V was shortened by 1 base and J by 1 base, with 4 bases between the two germline ends. Germline values: CDR1 SQVTM, CDR2 ANQGSEA. Single viable CD3+CD4+CD8-CD45RO+ cells were sorted as the memory CD4+ T cells. After thawing, CD4+ T cells were positively selected. The chain couples TRBV29-1 to TRBJ1-1; D remains ambiguous. The sequencing input was memory CD4+ T cells from blood. This receptor was taken from an adult in good health and CMV-seronegative. In nucleotides, the CDR3 is TGCAGCGTTGAAGTGGGGAACACTGAAGCTTTCTTT. This sequence encodes CSVEVGNTEAFF.